Presented here are 5 T cell receptor beta chains from one specimen sequenced in a study of cytomegalovirus exposure and HLA in healthy donors. The PCR had 60 Vbeta and 13 Jbeta primers. Sequencing used immunoSEQ multiplex PCR; TCRdb keeps in-frame clones, though not all of them. Among 65,000 to 75,000 clones listed, 65% to 75% were seen once. Sequenced: PBMCs. These TCRs come from a woman aged 60-75 years in good health and CMV-seropositive.

This clone was picked up one time. The CDR3 sequence is CAWSPPPGQGKAFF. The CDR3 coding sequence is TGTGCCTGGAGTCCACCGCCGGGACAGGGAAAAGCTTTCTTT. V usage is TRBV30 and J usage is TRBJ1-1, with TRBD1 identical over 9 bases. Germline values: CDR1 GTSNPN, CDR2 SVGIG (reference sequence). Trimming removed 2 bases from V and 9 bases from J; junction bases left unmatched: 10. CDR3 length: 14 residues.

The chain uses TRBV5-4 and TRBJ2-2; 9 bases match TRBD2. Germline CDR1 SGHNT, CDR2 YYREEE (reference sequence). This CDR3 contains 15 residues. V gave up 5 bases and J gave up 3 bases; unmatched junction bases: 5. The DNA for the CDR3 is TGTGCCAGCAGAGCCGGGACTAGCTACACCGGGGAGCTGTTTTTT. This gives the protein CASRAGTSYTGELFF.

The chain joins TRBV27 to TRBJ2-1; TRBD2 matches at 11 bases. Trimming at V came to 4 bases and at J to 14 bases, leaving 10 bases not matched to a gene. Per the germline V gene, CDR1 is MNHEY and CDR2 is SMNVEV (reference sequence). The length of the CDR3 is 14 residues. In DNA, the CDR3 is TGTGCCAGCAGTTCTTCTAGCGGGAGGCCGTCAAAGTTCTTC. This sequence encodes CASSSSSGRPSKFF.

The rearrangement links TRBV29-1 to TRBJ1-2; 9 bases are shared with TRBD1. The CDR3 is 13 amino acids. Trimming cost V 3 bases and J 8 bases; bases outside gene matches: 7. Germline V gene lookup returns CDR1 SQVTM and CDR2 ANQGSEA. CDR3 amino acids: CSVDRDRVGGYTF. Written as DNA, the CDR3 is TGCAGCGTTGACCGGGACAGGGTAGGCGGCTACACCTTC.

J is TRBJ2-1 and V is TRBV28; 8 bases fit TRBD1. The CDR3 length is 14 residues. V was clipped by 2 bases and J by 9 bases; unmatched bases: 6. Germline loops: CDR1 MDHEN, CDR2 SYDVKM. The CDR3 nucleotides are TGTGCCAGCAGTTTACAGGGGGCGGCAAGTGAGCAGTTCTTC. Its protein product is CASSLQGAASEQFF.